What follows describes a single T cell receptor beta chain. What it recognizes is unknown. Time point: persistent/refractory GD, antithyroid drugs over 5 years with positive TRAb. From RNA extracted from PBMCs, the TCR library was made. These data are taken from a study of regulatory T cells in long-lasting Graves disease. General observations from the study: Analyses excluded thyroid tissue, covering peripheral blood alone.

Arm-PCR of CDR3 regions with iRepertoire HTBI primers generated TCR beta libraries. Original processing notes: Identification yielded some 65 TRBV and under 15 TRBJ segments across samples. Each CDR3 protein is one row after TCRdb ran MiXCR on the multiplex PCR reads. The V and J calls here are based on TCRdb, not the publication. The data hold hundreds of thousands of distinct CDR3 sequences, with about 30% observed a single time. The CDR3 spans 14 residues. CDR1 is MNHNS, CDR2 SASEGT, per germline. V lost 6 bases, J lost 4 bases, and 16 bases lay in between. This receptor was identified in a female donor with Graves disease. This specimen was peripheral blood mononuclear cells (PBMCs), taken when the disease was refractory, from a patient treated with antithyroid drugs. The chain has TRBV6-1 and TRBJ2-7; D possibly matches TRBD1 or TRBD2 (5 bases each). The CDR3 nucleotides read TGTGCCAGCAGCCCCTCCGAGGGGAGATACGAGCAGTACTTC. Amino acids: CASSPSEGRYEQYF.